This entry features one TCR beta chain sequence. Its specificity is unknown. Other DNA sequences in the sample encode the same CDR3. The sample is drawn from a study of shared clonotypes between healthy human individuals. Findings and limits, study-wide: The sole specimen, blood, was sampled, and tissue repertoires likely differ.

Profiled with immunoSEQ multiplex PCR; TCRdb holds only in-frame clones, not every one. The sample carries millions of clones, more than 90% recorded once. This CDR3 comprises 13 residues. V was cut by 0 bases and J by 7 bases, with 7 bases left in between. Germline values: CDR1 KGHSH, CDR2 LQKENI. Sample: naive CD4+ T cells sorted from blood. Documented subset: CD45RA+ positively selected. The chain is built from TRBV18 and TRBJ2-1, with D perhaps matching TRBD1 (6 bases). This TCR derives from a man aged 18 to 29 in good health. CDR3 coding DNA: TGTGCCAGCTCACCACCGGGGGCAAATGAGCAGTTCTTC. Translated: CASSPPGANEQFF.